The entry that follows covers one T cell receptor (beta chain) sequence. Its antigen remains unidentified. The data originate from a study of OX40 agonist ivuxolimab in advanced cancers. Study results and caveats: By week 6 at 0.1 to 3.0 mg/kg, blood CD4+ and CD8+ T cells had expanded clonally.

The method was immunoSEQ multiplex PCR; TCRdb's version includes in-frame clones alone and lacks a portion of them. The sample shows over 85,000 clones, around 83% of them seen only once. The germline V gene has CDR1 MDHEN and CDR2 SYDVKM. V lost 2 bases to trimming and J lost 5 bases; unmatched junction nucleotides: 5. The CDR3 has 15 residues. Source: CD4+ or CD8+ T cells sorted from blood, taken in a trial of the OX40 agonist ivuxolimab. J is TRBJ1-2 and V is TRBV28, with 10 bases matching TRBD1. This sequence was found in an adult with an advanced solid tumor such as melanoma, head and neck, liver or kidney cancer. The CDR3 spells CASSLGRTGGYGYTF. The CDR3 region has the DNA TGTGCCAGCAGTTTAGGCCGGACAGGGGGGTATGGCTACACCTTC.